The rows below give T cell receptor beta chains drawn from one sample of a study of blood T cell repertoires in COVID-19. Only in-frame clones appear in the TCRdb table, and some are missing; sequencing was by immunoSEQ multiplex PCR. This sample has around 140,000 clones; under 90% occur once, and the top ten carry roughly 9.1%. Material for sequencing was peripheral blood. Every receptor here comes from a woman in her fifties or sixties with active or convalescent COVID-19. Each CDR3 is given with its conserved first and last residue. The order of the fields is V gene, J gene, CDR3 protein.

>TRBV7-3|TRBJ2-3
CASSPMRTDTQYF
>TRBV5-1|TRBJ2-2
CASSFTNANTGELFF
>TRBV7-9|TRBJ2-5
CASSRGAQETQYF
>TRBV5-4|TRBJ1-1
CASSRPPSGGLNTEAFF
>TRBV6-1|TRBJ2-7
CASSEGTSGLTAQYF
>TRBV19|TRBJ2-2
CASSFQLVGELFF
>TRBV7-9|TRBJ2-2
CASSLAIPSMSGELFF
>TRBV2|TRBJ2-1
CASSDGLAGNNEQFF
>TRBV7-2|TRBJ2-7
CASSREGYEQYF
>TRBV7-3|TRBJ2-1
CASSLGGQGIYNEQFF
>TRBV19|TRBJ2-7
CASQTSGRREQYF
>TRBV10-3|TRBJ1-6
CAISERGETAGSPLHF
>TRBV19|TRBJ2-5
CASSQGQGVFETQYF
>TRBV7-3|TRBJ1-1
CASSWTGAATEAFF
>TRBV5-1|TRBJ2-1
CASSPGESGGTYNEQFF
>TRBV7-2|TRBJ2-5
CASSPSSRGGETQYF
>TRBV5-4|TRBJ2-1
CASSLVTSGGNEQFF
>TRBV30|TRBJ1-1
CAWTPFGAGTEAFF
>TRBV15|TRBJ1-5
CATSRDLQPQHF
>TRBV10-3|TRBJ1-6
CAISSVQGASPLHF
>TRBV7-2|TRBJ1-1
CASSLGDRVNTEAFF
>TRBV5-1|TRBJ1-6
CASSLSTGESPLHF
>TRBV30|TRBJ1-1
CAWSARRNTEAFF
>TRBV19|TRBJ2-7
CASSIDLQGYEQYF
>TRBV27|TRBJ2-5
CASSFIQGRGETQYF
>TRBV11-2|TRBJ2-7
CASSFRSYEQYF
>TRBV19|TRBJ1-6
CASSIFPDSPLHF
>TRBV5-1|TRBJ1-1
CASSFPGTGGRAFF
>TRBV19|TRBJ2-7
CASGERGAYEQYF
>TRBV9|TRBJ1-4
CASSVRGYGEKLFF
>TRBV6-5|TRBJ1-3
CASISTGSGTIYF
>TRBV6-2/TRBV6-3|TRBJ2-5
CASSDRAQETQYF
>TRBV6-5|TRBJ1-2
CASSYSTQGLNYGYTF
>TRBV28|TRBJ1-2
CASSPRDTSQGYTF
>TRBV19|TRBJ1-4
CASSPGTGGTTNEKLFF
>TRBV19|TRBJ1-5
CASRNRVGNQPQHF
>TRBV2|TRBJ2-4
CASGGNIQYF
>TRBV7-6|TRBJ2-7
CASSPRELGVNEQYF
>TRBV6-2/TRBV6-3|TRBJ2-1
CASSYSKASGRRENEQFF
>TRBV10-3|TRBJ2-7
CAISESGGNEQYF
>TRBV5-6|TRBJ2-3
CASSLALLTDTQYF
>TRBV6-6|TRBJ2-3
CASRLGVSTDTQYF
>TRBV3-1/TRBV3-2|TRBJ1-6
CASSQGWLYNSPLHF